Listed below are T cell receptor beta chains from one sample, sequenced in a study of preoperative IRX-2 immunotherapy in early breast cancer. Sequencing used immunoSEQ multiplex PCR; TCRdb keeps in-frame clones, though not all of them. This sample carries roughly 99,000 clones, roughly 85% of them seen once, and the ten largest clones take around 2%. The sequences come from tumor tissue, collected after IRX-2 immunotherapy. The origin of the receptors is a human donor with breast cancer. CDR3s include the opening cysteine and the closing phenylalanine or tryptophan. The order of the fields is J gene, clone size, D gene, V gene, CDR3 protein, CDR3 DNA. The D gene is left open where the match is weak. Clone size is not always given. Where it is, it says once, few, many or a class for expanded clones.

J gene: TRBJ1-4; clone size: -; D gene: -; V gene: TRBV10-1; CDR3 protein: CASSDGPDNEKLFF; CDR3 DNA: TGCGCCAGCAGTGACGGGCCGGATAATGAAAAACTGTTTTTT
J gene: TRBJ2-7; clone size: -; D gene: TRBD2; V gene: TRBV11-3; CDR3 protein: CASSASSGGYEQYF; CDR3 DNA: TGTGCCAGCAGCGCCTCTAGCGGGGGCTACGAGCAGTACTTC
J gene: TRBJ1-1; clone size: -; D gene: -; V gene: TRBV30; CDR3 protein: CAWDTEGRSKNTEAFF; CDR3 DNA: TGTGCCTGGGATACCGAGGGACGGTCTAAGAACACTGAAGCTTTCTTT
J gene: TRBJ2-5; clone size: -; D gene: -; V gene: TRBV5-1; CDR3 protein: CASSPGQTWETQYF; CDR3 DNA: TGCGCCAGCAGCCCCGGACAGACATGGGAGACCCAGTACTTC
J gene: TRBJ2-5; clone size: -; D gene: -; V gene: TRBV5-2; CDR3 protein: CASSRGVRETQYF; CDR3 DNA: TGTGCCAGCAGCCGCGGGGTCAGGGAGACCCAGTACTTC
J gene: TRBJ1-6; clone size: -; D gene: -; V gene: TRBV6-8; CDR3 protein: CASSYSDSPLHF; CDR3 DNA: TGTGCCAGCAGTTACTCGGATTCACCCCTCCACTTT
J gene: TRBJ2-1; clone size: -; D gene: -; V gene: TRBV6-7; CDR3 protein: CASSRVDEQFF; CDR3 DNA: TGTGCCAGTTCTAGGGTGGATGAGCAGTTCTTC
J gene: TRBJ2-5; clone size: -; D gene: -; V gene: TRBV30; CDR3 protein: CAWKGPGEGETQYF; CDR3 DNA: TGTGCCTGGAAGGGGCCAGGTGAGGGGGAGACCCAGTACTTC
J gene: TRBJ1-6; clone size: few; D gene: -; V gene: TRBV6-8; CDR3 protein: CASSYAQGLASPLHF; CDR3 DNA: TGTGCCAGCAGTTATGCCCAGGGCCTCGCTTCACCCCTCCACTTT
J gene: TRBJ1-2; clone size: -; D gene: TRBD1; V gene: TRBV19; CDR3 protein: CASSTRGDRGPGGYTF; CDR3 DNA: TGTGCCAGTAGTACCCGGGGGGACAGGGGGCCCGGTGGCTACACCTTC
J gene: TRBJ1-2; clone size: -; D gene: -; V gene: TRBV30; CDR3 protein: CAWSVGRDTYTF; CDR3 DNA: TGTGCCTGGAGTGTTGGAAGGGATACCTACACCTTC
J gene: TRBJ1-5; clone size: -; D gene: -; V gene: TRBV27; CDR3 protein: CASSSGPGGRDQPQHF; CDR3 DNA: TGTGCCAGCAGCTCCGGCCCCGGGGGGCGTGATCAGCCCCAGCATTTT
J gene: TRBJ1-1; clone size: few; D gene: TRBD1; V gene: TRBV15; CDR3 protein: CATSSPGRTGRTEAFF; CDR3 DNA: TGTGCCACCAGCAGCCCCGGCCGGACAGGCCGCACTGAAGCTTTCTTT
J gene: TRBJ2-1; clone size: -; D gene: TRBD2; V gene: TRBV11-3; CDR3 protein: CASSSPAGLGDEQFF; CDR3 DNA: TGTGCCAGCAGCTCCCCGGCTGGACTAGGCGATGAGCAGTTCTTC
J gene: TRBJ1-6; clone size: once; D gene: -; V gene: TRBV30; CDR3 protein: CAWDKGSPLHF; CDR3 DNA: TGTGCCTGGGATAAGGGTTCACCCCTCCACTTT
J gene: TRBJ2-1; clone size: -; D gene: TRBD1; V gene: TRBV10-3; CDR3 protein: CAISESNVGQGYNEQFF; CDR3 DNA: TGTGCCATCAGTGAGTCGAATGTGGGACAGGGCTACAATGAGCAGTTCTTC
J gene: TRBJ2-7; clone size: -; D gene: TRBD2; V gene: TRBV19; CDR3 protein: CASSTSGSSYEQYF; CDR3 DNA: TGTGCCAGTAGTACTAGCGGGAGCTCCTACGAGCAGTACTTC
J gene: TRBJ1-2; clone size: -; D gene: -; V gene: TRBV19; CDR3 protein: CASSTLSPDGNYGYTF; CDR3 DNA: TGTGCCAGTAGTACCCTTAGTCCGGACGGGAACTATGGCTACACCTTC
J gene: TRBJ1-2; clone size: -; D gene: -; V gene: TRBV28; CDR3 protein: CASSTPSRGDYGYTF; CDR3 DNA: TGTGCCAGCAGTACTCCTTCCCGGGGGGATTATGGCTACACCTTC
J gene: TRBJ2-1; clone size: -; D gene: TRBD2; V gene: TRBV11-3; CDR3 protein: CASSSGLAAYNEQFF; CDR3 DNA: TGTGCCAGCAGCAGTGGACTAGCGGCTTACAATGAGCAGTTCTTC
J gene: TRBJ1-4; clone size: -; D gene: -; V gene: TRBV23-1; CDR3 protein: CASSLDPTNEKLFF; CDR3 DNA: TGCGCCAGCAGCTTGGATCCAACTAATGAAAAACTGTTTTTT
J gene: TRBJ1-5; clone size: -; D gene: -; V gene: TRBV6-8; CDR3 protein: CASSPLVDSYSNQPQHF; CDR3 DNA: TGTGCCAGCAGCCCCCTGGTCGACAGCTATAGCAATCAGCCCCAGCATTTT
J gene: TRBJ1-1; clone size: -; D gene: -; V gene: TRBV6-8; CDR3 protein: CASSSGWGHTEAFF; CDR3 DNA: TGTGCCAGCAGTTCCGGGTGGGGCCACACTGAAGCTTTCTTT
J gene: TRBJ1-1; clone size: once; D gene: -; V gene: TRBV19; CDR3 protein: CASFLGVGNTEAFF; CDR3 DNA: TGTGCCAGTTTCCTTGGGGTCGGGAACACTGAAGCTTTCTTT
J gene: TRBJ2-4; clone size: few; D gene: -; V gene: TRBV6-8; CDR3 protein: CASSSPEGDIQYF; CDR3 DNA: TGTGCCAGCAGCTCCCCGGAAGGGGACATTCAGTACTTC
J gene: TRBJ2-5; clone size: -; D gene: TRBD2; V gene: TRBV12-5; CDR3 protein: CASGLTREAGGGETQYF; CDR3 DNA: TGTGCTAGTGGCCTTACTAGAGAGGCGGGAGGGGGAGAGACCCAGTACTTC
J gene: TRBJ2-6; clone size: -; D gene: -; V gene: TRBV18; CDR3 protein: CASSPLGGSGANVLTF; CDR3 DNA: TGTGCCAGCTCACCATTAGGGGGCTCTGGGGCCAACGTCCTGACTTTC
J gene: TRBJ1-2; clone size: -; D gene: -; V gene: TRBV11-3; CDR3 protein: CASSLAGSNYGYTF; CDR3 DNA: TGTGCCAGCAGCTTGGCAGGGTCGAACTATGGCTACACCTTC
J gene: TRBJ2-7; clone size: few; D gene: TRBD1; V gene: TRBV6-8; CDR3 protein: CASSSWDRAPYEQYF; CDR3 DNA: TGTGCCAGCAGTTCCTGGGACAGGGCCCCCTACGAGCAGTACTTC
J gene: TRBJ1-4; clone size: -; D gene: -; V gene: TRBV19; CDR3 protein: CASGLFGRDEKLFF; CDR3 DNA: TGTGCCAGTGGATTGTTCGGGCGAGATGAAAAACTGTTTTTT
J gene: TRBJ1-5; clone size: -; D gene: -; V gene: TRBV30; CDR3 protein: CAWSGGQGGLQPQHF; CDR3 DNA: TGTGCCTGGAGTGGGGGACAAGGGGGGCTTCAGCCCCAGCATTTT
J gene: TRBJ1-1; clone size: once; D gene: TRBD1; V gene: TRBV6-8; CDR3 protein: CASSYLSPGQGTEAFF; CDR3 DNA: TGTGCCAGCAGTTACCTCTCGCCGGGACAGGGGACTGAAGCTTTCTTT
J gene: TRBJ1-4; clone size: -; D gene: -; V gene: TRBV22-1; CDR3 protein: CASSLDIATNEKLFF; CDR3 DNA: TGTGCCAGCAGTTTAGACATTGCAACTAATGAAAAACTGTTTTTT
J gene: TRBJ2-7; clone size: few; D gene: -; V gene: TRBV7-1; CDR3 protein: CASSSGTGSNEQYF; CDR3 DNA: TGTGCTAGCAGCTCCGGTACGGGTAGCAACGAGCAGTACTTC
J gene: TRBJ1-2; clone size: -; D gene: -; V gene: TRBV6-1; CDR3 protein: CASSEALERHGYTF; CDR3 DNA: TGTGCCAGCAGTGAAGCCTTAGAACGGCATGGCTACACCTTC
J gene: TRBJ2-3; clone size: few; D gene: -; V gene: TRBV14; CDR3 protein: CASSQPTQYF; CDR3 DNA: TGTGCCAGCAGCCAACCCACGCAGTATTTT
J gene: TRBJ2-2; clone size: -; D gene: -; V gene: TRBV6-8; CDR3 protein: CASSSQGANTGELFF; CDR3 DNA: TGTGCCAGCAGTTCACAGGGAGCGAACACCGGGGAGCTGTTTTTT
J gene: TRBJ2-2; clone size: -; D gene: -; V gene: TRBV19; CDR3 protein: CASRSGEQRNTGELFF; CDR3 DNA: TGTGCCAGTAGGTCGGGAGAGCAGAGGAACACCGGGGAGCTGTTTTTT
J gene: TRBJ2-1; clone size: -; D gene: TRBD2; V gene: TRBV5-1; CDR3 protein: CASSGSGASGDEQFF; CDR3 DNA: TGCGCCAGCAGCGGGAGCGGGGCTAGCGGGGATGAGCAGTTCTTC
J gene: TRBJ1-2; clone size: -; D gene: -; V gene: TRBV28; CDR3 protein: CASTSSPESYGYTF; CDR3 DNA: TGTGCCAGCACCTCATCTCCAGAAAGCTATGGCTACACCTTC
J gene: TRBJ2-3; clone size: few; D gene: TRBD2; V gene: TRBV7-1; CDR3 protein: CASSFRTSRPDTQYF; CDR3 DNA: TGTGCCAGCAGCTTTCGGACTAGCAGGCCAGATACGCAGTATTTT
J gene: TRBJ2-7; clone size: -; D gene: -; V gene: TRBV7-6; CDR3 protein: CASSFGQGPYEQYF; CDR3 DNA: TGTGCCAGCAGCTTCGGCCAGGGACCCTACGAGCAGTACTTC